This T cell receptor beta chain is from a study of human T cells and chemical hapten exposure. Study-level background: Alopecia areata, totalis or universalis affected patients, mainly female. Mainly, slight library volume differences in the pool made TCR yields vary. Regarding the study as a whole: Correlating positively with patch test score were the PT1 expanded TCR counts.

This CDR3 comprises 14 residues. Germline loops: CDR1 LNHNV, CDR2 YYDKDF (reference sequence). Trimming pared 0 bases from V and 2 bases from J, leaving 7 bases between. TCRdb fed the RACE reads into MiXCR, producing one record per CDR3 protein. The data hold 150,000 to 200,000 distinct CDR3 sequences, with about 22% observed a single time. Concerning this clonotype: Its target is not known.

Time point meaning: patch test 1, 2 weeks after DPC sensitization. As to treatment: therapeutic diphenylcyclopropenone sensitization with weekly scalp DPC. Blood collection took place prior to placing each patch test. The source of this sequence is a woman in her forties or fifties with alopecia areata. Some clones in this sample may be carry-over from other donors' samples. The chain carries TRBV15 and TRBJ1-2; D remains unclear. This material consisted of whole blood, taken in connection with sensitization to the hapten diphenylcyclopropenone (DPC). The CDR3, as DNA: TGTGCCACCAGCAGAGATTTGACCAACTATGGCTACACCTTC. It translates to CATSRDLTNYGYTF.